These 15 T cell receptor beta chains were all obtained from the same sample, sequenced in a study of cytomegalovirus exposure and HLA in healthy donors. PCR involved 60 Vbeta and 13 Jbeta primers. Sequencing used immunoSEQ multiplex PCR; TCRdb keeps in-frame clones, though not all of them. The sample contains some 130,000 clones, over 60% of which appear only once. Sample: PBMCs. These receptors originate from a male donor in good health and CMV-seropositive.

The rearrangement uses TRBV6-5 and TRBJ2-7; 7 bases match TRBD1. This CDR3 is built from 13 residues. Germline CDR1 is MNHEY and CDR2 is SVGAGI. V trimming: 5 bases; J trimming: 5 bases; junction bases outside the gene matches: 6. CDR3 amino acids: CASSRQGSHEQYF. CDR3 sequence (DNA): TGTGCCAGCAGTAGACAGGGTTCCCACGAGCAGTACTTC.

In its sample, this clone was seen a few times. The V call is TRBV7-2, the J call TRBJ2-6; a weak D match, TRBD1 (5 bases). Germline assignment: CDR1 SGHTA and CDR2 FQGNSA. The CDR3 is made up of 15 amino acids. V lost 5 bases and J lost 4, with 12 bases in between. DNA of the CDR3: TGTGCCAGCAGCGGCAGGGATTCCGGGGCCAACGTCCTGACTTTC. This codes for CASSGRDSGANVLTF.

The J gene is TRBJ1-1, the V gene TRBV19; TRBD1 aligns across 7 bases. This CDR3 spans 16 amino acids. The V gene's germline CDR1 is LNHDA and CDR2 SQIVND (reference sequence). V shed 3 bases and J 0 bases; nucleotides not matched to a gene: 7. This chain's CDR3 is CASSIRPGGLNTEAFF. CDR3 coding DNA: TGTGCCAGTAGTATTCGGCCAGGGGGTTTGAACACTGAAGCTTTCTTT.

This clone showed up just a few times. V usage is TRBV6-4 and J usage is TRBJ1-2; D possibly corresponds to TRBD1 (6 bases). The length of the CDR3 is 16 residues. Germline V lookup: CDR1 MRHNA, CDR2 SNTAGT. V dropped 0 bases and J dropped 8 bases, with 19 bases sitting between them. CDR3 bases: TGTGCCAGCAGTGACTCGGGCGCACAGGGCTGGATAGGCTACACCTTC. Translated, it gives CASSDSGAQGWIGYTF.

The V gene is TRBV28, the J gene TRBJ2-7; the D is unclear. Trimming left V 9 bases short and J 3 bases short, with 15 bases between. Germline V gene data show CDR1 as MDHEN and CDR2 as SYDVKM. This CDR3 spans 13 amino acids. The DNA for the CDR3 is TGTGCCAGTGAACCTAGAAGAGACTACGAGCAGTACTTC. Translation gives CASEPRRDYEQYF.

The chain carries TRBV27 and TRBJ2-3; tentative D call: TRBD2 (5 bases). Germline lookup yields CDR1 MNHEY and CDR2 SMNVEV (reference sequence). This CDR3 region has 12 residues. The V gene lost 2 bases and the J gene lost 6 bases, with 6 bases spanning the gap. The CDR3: CASSLGSDTQYF. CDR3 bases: TGTGCCAGCAGTTTAGGGAGCGATACGCAGTATTTT.

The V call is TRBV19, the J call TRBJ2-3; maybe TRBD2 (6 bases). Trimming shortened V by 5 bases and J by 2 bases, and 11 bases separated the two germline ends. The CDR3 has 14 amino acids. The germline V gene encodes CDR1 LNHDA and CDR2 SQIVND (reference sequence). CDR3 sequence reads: CASSLGGHTDTQYF. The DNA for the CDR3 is TGTGCCAGTAGTCTGGGGGGTCACACAGATACGCAGTATTTT.

For the CDR3, the DNA is TGTGCCAGCAGCCGCCAGGGGGAGCAGTACTTC. This codes for CASSRQGEQYF. The genes are TRBV6-1 and TRBJ2-7; D possibly corresponds to TRBD1 (6 bases). Germline loops: CDR1 MNHNS, CDR2 SASEGT. V was pared by 6 bases and J by 7 bases, with 10 bases between. The CDR3 extends over 11 amino acids.

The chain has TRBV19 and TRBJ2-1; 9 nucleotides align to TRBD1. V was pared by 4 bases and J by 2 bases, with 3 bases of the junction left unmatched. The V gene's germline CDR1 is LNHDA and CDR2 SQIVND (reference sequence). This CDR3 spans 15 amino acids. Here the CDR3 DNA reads TGTGCCAGTAGTACCGGGACAGGGCCCTACAATGAGCAGTTCTTC. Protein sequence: CASSTGTGPYNEQFF.

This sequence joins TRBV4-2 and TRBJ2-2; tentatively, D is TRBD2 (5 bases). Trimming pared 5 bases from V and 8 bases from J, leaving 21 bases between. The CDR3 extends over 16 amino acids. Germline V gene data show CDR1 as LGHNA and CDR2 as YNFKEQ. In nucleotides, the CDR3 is TGTGCCAGCAGCTTGGCGGCGGGTACGCCAATGGGGGAGCTGTTTTTT. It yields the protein CASSLAAGTPMGELFF.

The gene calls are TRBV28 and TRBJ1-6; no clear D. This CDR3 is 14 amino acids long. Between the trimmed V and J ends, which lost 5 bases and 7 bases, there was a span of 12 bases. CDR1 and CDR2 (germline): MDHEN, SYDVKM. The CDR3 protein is CASSPLPDNSPLHF. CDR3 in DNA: TGTGCCAGCAGTCCACTACCCGACAATTCACCCCTCCACTTT.

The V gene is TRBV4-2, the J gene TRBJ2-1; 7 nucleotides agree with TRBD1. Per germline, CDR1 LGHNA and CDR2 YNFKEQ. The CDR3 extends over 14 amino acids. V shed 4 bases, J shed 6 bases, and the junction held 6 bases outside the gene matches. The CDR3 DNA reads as TGTGCCAGCAGCCCGACAACAGGGGCCAATGAGCAGTTCTTC. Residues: CASSPTTGANEQFF.

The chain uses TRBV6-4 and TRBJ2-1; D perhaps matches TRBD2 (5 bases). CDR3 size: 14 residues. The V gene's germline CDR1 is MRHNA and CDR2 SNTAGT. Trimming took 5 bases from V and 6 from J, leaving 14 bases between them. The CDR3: CASSLEVGSNEQFF. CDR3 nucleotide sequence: TGTGCCAGCAGTTTGGAGGTCGGGTCCAATGAGCAGTTCTTC.

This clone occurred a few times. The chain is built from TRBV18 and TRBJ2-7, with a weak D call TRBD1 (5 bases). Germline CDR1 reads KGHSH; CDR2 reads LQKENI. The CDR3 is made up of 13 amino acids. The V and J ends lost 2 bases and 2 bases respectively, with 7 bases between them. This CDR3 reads CASSPTTAYEQYF. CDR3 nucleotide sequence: TGTGCCAGCTCACCAACGACAGCCTACGAGCAGTACTTC.

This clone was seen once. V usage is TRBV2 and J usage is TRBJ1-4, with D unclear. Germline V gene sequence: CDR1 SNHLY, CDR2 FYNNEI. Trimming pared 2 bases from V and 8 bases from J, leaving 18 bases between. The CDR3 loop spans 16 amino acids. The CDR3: CASSESRGIYLEKLFF. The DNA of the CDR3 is TGTGCCAGCAGTGAATCGAGAGGGATATACTTGGAAAAACTGTTTTTT. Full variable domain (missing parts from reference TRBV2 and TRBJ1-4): EPEVTQTPSHQVTQMGQEVILRCVPISNHLYFYWYRQILGQKVEFLVSFYNNEISEKSEIFDDQFSVERPDGSNFTLKIRSTKLEDSAMYFCASSESRGIYLEKLFFGSGTQLSVL.